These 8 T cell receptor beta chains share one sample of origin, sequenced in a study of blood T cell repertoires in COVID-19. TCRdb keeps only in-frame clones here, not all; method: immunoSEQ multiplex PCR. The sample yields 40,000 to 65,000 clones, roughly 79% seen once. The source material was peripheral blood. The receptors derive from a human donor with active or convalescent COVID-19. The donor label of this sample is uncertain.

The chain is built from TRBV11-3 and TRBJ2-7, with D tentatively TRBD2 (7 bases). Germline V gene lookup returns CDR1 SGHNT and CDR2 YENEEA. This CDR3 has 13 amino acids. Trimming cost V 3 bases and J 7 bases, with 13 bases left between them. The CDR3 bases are TGTGCCAGCAGCTTGAAACAGGGAGGGGAGCAGTACTTC. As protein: CASSLKQGGEQYF. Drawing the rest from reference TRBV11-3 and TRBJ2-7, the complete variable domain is EAGVVQSPRYKIIEKKQPVAFWCNPISGHNTLYWYLQNLGQGPELLIRYENEEAVDDSQLPKDRFSAERLKGVDSTLKIQPAELGDSAVYLCASSLKQGGEQYFGPGTRLTVT.

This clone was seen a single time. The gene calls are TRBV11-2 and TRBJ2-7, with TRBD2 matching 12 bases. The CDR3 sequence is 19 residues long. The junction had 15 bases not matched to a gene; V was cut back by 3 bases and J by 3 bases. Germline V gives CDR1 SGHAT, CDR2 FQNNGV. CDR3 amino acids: CASSLTSRTSGDEGYEQYF. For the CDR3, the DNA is TGTGCCAGCAGCTTGACCTCTCGGACTAGCGGGGATGAGGGCTACGAGCAGTACTTC.

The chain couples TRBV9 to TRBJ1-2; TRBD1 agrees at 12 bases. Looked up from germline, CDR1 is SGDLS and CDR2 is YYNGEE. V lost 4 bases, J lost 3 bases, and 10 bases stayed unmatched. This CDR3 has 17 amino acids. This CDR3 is CASSIDRDRGQYYGYTF. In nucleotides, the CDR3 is TGTGCCAGCAGCATTGACCGGGACAGGGGGCAATACTATGGCTACACCTTC. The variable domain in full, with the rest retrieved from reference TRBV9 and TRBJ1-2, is DSGVTQTPKHLITATGQRVTLRCSPRSGDLSVYWYQQSLDQGLQFLIQYYNGEERAKGNILERFSAQQFPDLHSELNLSSLELGDSALYFCASSIDRDRGQYYGYTFGSGTRLTVV.

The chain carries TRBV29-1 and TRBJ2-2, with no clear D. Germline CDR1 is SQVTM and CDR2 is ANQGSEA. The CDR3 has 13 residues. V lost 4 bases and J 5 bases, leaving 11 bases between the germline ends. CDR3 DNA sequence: TGCAGCGTTGCCCGCGGTGGGACCGGGGAGCTGTTTTTT. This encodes CSVARGGTGELFF.

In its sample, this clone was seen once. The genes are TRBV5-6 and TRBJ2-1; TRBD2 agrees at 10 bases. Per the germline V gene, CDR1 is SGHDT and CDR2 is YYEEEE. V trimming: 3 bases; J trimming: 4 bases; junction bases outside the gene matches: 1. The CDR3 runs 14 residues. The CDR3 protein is CASSWTSGYNEQFF. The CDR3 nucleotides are TGTGCCAGCAGCTGGACTAGCGGTTACAATGAGCAGTTCTTC.

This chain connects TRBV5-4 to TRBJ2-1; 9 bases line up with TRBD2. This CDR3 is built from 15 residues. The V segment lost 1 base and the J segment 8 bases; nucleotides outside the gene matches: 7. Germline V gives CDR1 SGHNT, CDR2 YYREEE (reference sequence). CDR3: CASSLRAGGGDEQFF. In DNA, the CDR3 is TGTGCCAGCAGCTTGAGAGCGGGGGGTGGGGATGAGCAGTTCTTC.

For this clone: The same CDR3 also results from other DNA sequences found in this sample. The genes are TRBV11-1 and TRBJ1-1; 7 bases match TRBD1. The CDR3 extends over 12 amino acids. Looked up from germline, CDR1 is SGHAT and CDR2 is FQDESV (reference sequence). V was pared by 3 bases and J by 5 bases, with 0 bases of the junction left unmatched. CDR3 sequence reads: CASSLDRTEAFF. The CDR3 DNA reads TGTGCCAGCAGCTTGGACAGGACTGAAGCTTTCTTT.

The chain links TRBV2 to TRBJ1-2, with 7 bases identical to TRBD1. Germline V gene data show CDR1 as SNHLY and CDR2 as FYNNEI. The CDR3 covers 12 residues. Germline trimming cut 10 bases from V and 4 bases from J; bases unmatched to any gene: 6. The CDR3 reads CANPTGIYGYTF. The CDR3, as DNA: TGTGCCAACCCGACAGGGATCTATGGCTACACCTTC. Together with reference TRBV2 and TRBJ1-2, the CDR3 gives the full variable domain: EPEVTQTPSHQVTQMGQEVILRCVPISNHLYFYWYRQILGQKVEFLVSFYNNEISEKSEIFDDQFSVERPDGSNFTLKIRSTKLEDSAMYFCANPTGIYGYTFGSGTRLTVV.